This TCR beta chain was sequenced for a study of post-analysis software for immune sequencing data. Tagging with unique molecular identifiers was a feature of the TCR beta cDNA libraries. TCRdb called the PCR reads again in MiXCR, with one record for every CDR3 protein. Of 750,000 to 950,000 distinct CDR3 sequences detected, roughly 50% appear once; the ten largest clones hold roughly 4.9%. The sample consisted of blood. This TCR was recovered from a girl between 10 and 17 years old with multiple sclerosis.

DNA for the CDR3: TGTGCCAGCAGCCTGCGGACTAGCGCTGCCGAGCAGTACTTC. Protein: CASSLRTSAAEQYF. V gene TRBV7-2 combines with J gene TRBJ2-5; 9 nucleotides match TRBD2. The J call is doubtful: the DNA matches TRBJ2-7 better. Germline lookup yields CDR1 SGHTA and CDR2 FQGNSA. The CDR3 is 14 amino acids.